The 10 T cell receptor beta chains presented below share a single source sample, sequenced in a study of T cell responses to AZD1222 COVID-19 vaccine. Using immunoSEQ multiplex PCR, the repertoire was profiled, and TCRdb retains in-frame clones only, with some absent. The repertoire has 150,000 to 200,000 clones, approximately 87% of them found once; the top ten carry less than 3%. The sample in question was peripheral blood, obtained on day 0 of MenACWY control vaccination. The receptors stem from an adult in good health.

The rearrangement links TRBV5-4 to TRBJ2-1; TRBD2 agrees at 7 bases. Losses at the gene ends were 4 bases for V and 6 bases for J; bases not matched to a gene: 7. Germline V gives CDR1 SGHNT, CDR2 YYREEE (reference sequence). The CDR3 extends over 14 amino acids. The DNA of the CDR3 is TGTGCCAGCAGCCTTCGACTAGCTACCAATGAGCAGTTCTTC. Translating gives CASSLRLATNEQFF.

J is TRBJ1-6 and V is TRBV7-9; D is possibly TRBD1 (5 bases). V gave up 5 bases and J gave up 9 bases, with 14 bases separating them. This CDR3 is built from 14 residues. Per germline, CDR1 SEHNR and CDR2 FQNEAQ (reference sequence). The CDR3 here is CASSEPGLGSPLHF. The CDR3 DNA sequence: TGTGCCAGCAGCGAACCGGGACTAGGTTCACCCCTCCACTTT.

V usage is TRBV4-1 and J usage is TRBJ1-5; D is possibly TRBD1 (5 bases). Germline-derived CDR1 and CDR2 are MGHRA and YSYEKL. V lost 1 base, J lost 0 bases, and 13 bases lay in between. This CDR3 has 17 amino acids. The CDR3: CASSQVDMGLSNQPQHF. The CDR3 coding sequence is TGCGCCAGCAGCCAAGTAGATATGGGGCTTAGCAATCAGCCCCAGCATTTT.

V and J are TRBV2 and TRBJ2-1; D gene unclear. The CDR3 loop spans 14 amino acids. CDR1 and CDR2 (germline): SNHLY, FYNNEI. V shed 4 bases and J shed 10 bases, with 17 bases lying between them. The CDR3 region has the DNA TGTGCCAGCAGTGCGAAATTTGGTGTAGGGGAGCAGTTCTTC. Translating gives CASSAKFGVGEQFF.

The chain joins TRBV4-3 to TRBJ1-1; D gene ambiguous. Trimming took off 0 bases at V and 0 bases at J, with 8 bases between the two ends. The CDR3 runs 15 residues. Germline CDR1 is LGHNA and CDR2 is YSLEER. The chain's CDR3 is CASSQDKGMNTEAFF. CDR3 in DNA: TGCGCCAGCAGCCAAGATAAGGGAATGAACACTGAAGCTTTCTTT.

The rearrangement links TRBV19 to TRBJ1-4, with a weak D call TRBD1 (6 bases). Germline V gives CDR1 LNHDA, CDR2 SQIVND (reference sequence). The length of the CDR3 is 16 residues. Trimming removed 4 bases from V and 5 bases from J, with 17 bases in between. The CDR3 here is CASSSRSGQRNEKLFF. CDR3 sequence (DNA): TGTGCCAGTAGTAGCCGATCGGGACAAAGGAATGAAAAACTGTTTTTT.

The chain couples TRBV29-1 to TRBJ1-2, with D hard to call. The V and J ends lost 1 base and 5 bases respectively, with 5 bases between them. Germline-derived CDR1 and CDR2 are SQVTM and ANQGSEA. The CDR3 totals 11 residues. The CDR3: CSVEGGYGYTF. The DNA of the CDR3 is TGCAGCGTTGAAGGAGGGTATGGCTACACCTTC.

The chain is built from TRBV20-1 and TRBJ2-5; D remains unclear. The CDR3 loop spans 11 amino acids. CDR1 and CDR2 (germline): DFQATT, SNEGSKA (reference sequence). V lost 4 bases, J lost 5 bases, and 8 bases lay in between. CDR3 region: CSAKAGETQYF. The CDR3 DNA reads TGCAGTGCTAAGGCCGGGGAGACCCAGTACTTC.

The sample holds one count of this clone. The rearrangement uses TRBV6-2 or TRBV6-3 and TRBJ2-3, with 8 bases lining up with TRBD2. V shed 2 bases, J shed 1 base, and the junction held 11 bases outside the gene matches. Germline CDR1 and CDR2: MNHEY and SVGEGT. The CDR3 is made up of 18 amino acids. The CDR3 region has the DNA TGTGCCAGCAGTTACCTCAGGGGCAGCGGGAGAGGCACAGATACGCAGTATTTT. Translated: CASSYLRGSGRGTDTQYF.

V gene TRBV9 combines with J gene TRBJ2-7; 13 nucleotides line up with TRBD2. This CDR3 is 16 amino acids long. V trimming: 4 bases; J trimming: 7 bases; junction bases outside the gene matches: 11. The germline CDR1 and CDR2 sequences are SGDLS and YYNGEE. CDR3 region: CASSPGTSGIRGEQYF. In DNA form, the CDR3 reads TGTGCCAGCAGCCCCGGGACTAGCGGGATCCGCGGGGAGCAGTACTTC.